Listed here are 30 T cell receptor beta chains from one sample, sequenced in a study of T cells after yellow fever vaccination. TCRdb reprocessed the 5' RACE reads with MiXCR, giving one entry per CDR3 protein. The table includes about 170,000 distinct CDR3 sequences, approximately 10% detected once. The source was CD8+ T cells sorted from PBMCs, collected 15 days after the yellow fever booster vaccination. The receptors derive from a man aged 18 to 29 who received the YFV17D yellow fever vaccine.

This clonotype has only a few counts. The J gene is TRBJ2-7, the V gene TRBV9; D gene ambiguous. Germline V gene lookup returns CDR1 SGDLS and CDR2 YYNGEE. The CDR3 is made up of 13 amino acids. The ends were cut back, 0 bases at V and 2 bases at J, with 6 bases in the middle. CDR3 region: CASSVDVAYEQYF. The CDR3 DNA sequence: TGTGCCAGCAGCGTAGACGTGGCCTACGAGCAGTACTTC.

This clonotype was recorded a few times. This chain joins TRBV7-9 and TRBJ2-5; possibly TRBD2 for D (6 bases). The CDR3 is 15 residues long. Germline CDR1 reads SEHNR; CDR2 reads FQNEAQ (reference sequence). V was clipped by 0 bases and J by 4 bases, with 12 bases between them. CDR3 DNA: TGTGCCAGCAGCTTAGCGTCACTGGGGGGAGAGACCCAGTACTTC. Translated: CASSLASLGGETQYF.

This clonotype was picked up many times. The V call is TRBV7-2, the J call TRBJ2-1; the D call may be TRBD1 or TRBD2 (5 bases each). V was shortened by 5 bases and J by 7 bases, with 18 bases between the two germline ends. CDR3 length: 15 amino acids. Germline assignment: CDR1 SGHTA and CDR2 FQGNSA. CDR3 nucleotides: TGTGCCAGCAGCCTGGGGGTGGGCGCCGGGAATGAGCAGTTCTTC. This sequence encodes CASSLGVGAGNEQFF.

V gene TRBV10-3 combines with J gene TRBJ2-2; the D call may be TRBD1 or TRBD2 (6 bases each). The CDR3 is made up of 13 amino acids. Per germline, CDR1 ENHRY and CDR2 SYGVKD. The ends were cut back, 11 bases at V and 7 bases at J, with 17 bases in the middle. The CDR3 reads CAGAGGRVGELFF. DNA for the CDR3: TGTGCCGGGGCCGGGGGCCGGGTCGGGGAGCTGTTTTTT.

J is TRBJ1-2 and V is TRBV12-3 or TRBV12-4, with D maybe TRBD1 (6 bases). There are 15 residues in the CDR3. Deletions cut 2 bases from V and 0 bases from J, with 10 bases between. The CDR3 DNA follows: TGTGCCAGCAGTTTAACAGGGACCCCTAACTATGGCTACACCTTC. This sequence encodes CASSLTGTPNYGYTF.

The gene calls are TRBV6-6 and TRBJ1-4, with a weak D call TRBD1 (5 bases). With 0 bases removed from V and 8 bases from J, the gap between germline ends came to 16 bases. The CDR3 extends over 16 amino acids. Germline V gene sequence: CDR1 MNHNY, CDR2 SVGAGI (reference sequence). The CDR3, as DNA: TGTGCCAGCAGTTACTCGAAAGAACGGCAGGGCGAAAAACTGTTTTTT. It specifies CASSYSKERQGEKLFF.

The V gene is TRBV29-1, the J gene TRBJ1-1; no reliable D call. The CDR3 extends over 13 amino acids. V was clipped by 4 bases and J by 1 base, with 10 bases between them. Germline CDR1 is SQVTM and CDR2 is ANQGSEA. The CDR3 here is CSVGIGPNTEAFF. The CDR3 region has the DNA TGCAGCGTTGGAATAGGGCCGAACACTGAAGCTTTCTTT.

This clonotype has a handful of counts. The chain recombines TRBV7-9 with TRBJ2-1, with D possibly TRBD2 on 6 matching bases. The V and J ends lost 5 bases and 0 bases respectively, with 17 bases between them. Germline CDR1 is SEHNR and CDR2 is FQNEAQ (reference sequence). This CDR3 spans 17 amino acids. In DNA form, the CDR3 reads TGTGCCAGCAGCCTAAGGGGCTACGGGAGCTCCTACAATGAGCAGTTCTTC. Translation gives CASSLRGYGSSYNEQFF.

The chain is built from TRBV14 and TRBJ2-1; 14 bases line up with TRBD2. Trimming cost V 1 base and J 0 bases; bases outside gene matches: 5. CDR1 SGHDN and CDR2 FVKESK come from the germline V gene. There are 19 residues in the CDR3. The CDR3 protein is CASSQVTSGGAISYNEQFF. In DNA form, the CDR3 reads TGTGCCAGCAGCCAAGTGACTAGCGGGGGGGCAATCTCCTACAATGAGCAGTTCTTC.

This clonotype occurred a few times. The rearrangement links TRBV6-5 to TRBJ2-3; 9 bases line up with TRBD1. The CDR3 covers 17 residues. The junction had 7 bases not matched to a gene; V was cut back by 2 bases and J by 1 base. Germline CDR1 and CDR2: MNHEY and SVGAGI. The CDR3 DNA sequence: TGTGCCAGCAGTTACGGGACAGGGTATAGGCGCACAGATACGCAGTATTTT. This encodes CASSYGTGYRRTDTQYF.

This clonotype turned up a few times. V gene TRBV4-3 combines with J gene TRBJ2-7; a weak D match, TRBD2 (6 bases). In germline, CDR1 is LGHNA, CDR2 YSLEER. The CDR3 length is 16 residues. Trimming removed 1 base from V and 0 bases from J, with 13 bases in between. The CDR3 nucleotides read TGCGCCAGCAGCCAAGTACGGGGACTGAGCTCCTACGAGCAGTACTTC. As protein: CASSQVRGLSSYEQYF.

This clonotype showed up just a few times. The rearrangement links TRBV7-6 to TRBJ2-5; possibly TRBD1 or TRBD2 for D (5 bases each). The CDR3 is made up of 15 amino acids. In germline, CDR1 is SGHVS, CDR2 FNYEAQ. With 2 bases removed from V and 3 bases from J, the gap between germline ends came to 13 bases. The CDR3 sequence: CASSLTRDAKETQYF. CDR3 coding DNA: TGTGCCAGCAGCTTAACCCGGGACGCCAAAGAGACCCAGTACTTC.

The V call is TRBV6-5, the J call TRBJ1-2; TRBD1 matches 7 bases. The CDR3 spans 15 residues. V shed 3 bases, J shed 3 bases, and the junction held 7 bases outside the gene matches. Germline CDR1 reads MNHEY; CDR2 reads SVGAGI. The CDR3 here is CASSYAGGDDYGYTF. The CDR3 DNA reads as TGTGCCAGCAGTTATGCAGGGGGAGACGACTATGGCTACACCTTC.

The V call is TRBV7-2, the J call TRBJ1-2, with a tentative D call TRBD1 (6 bases). Germline-derived CDR1 and CDR2 are SGHTA and FQGNSA. The CDR3 is made up of 12 amino acids. V lost 11 bases and J lost 1, with 11 bases in between. For the CDR3, the DNA is TGTGCCGACGAGGGGGATAACTATGGCTACACCTTC. It translates to CADEGDNYGYTF. Looking up the rest from reference TRBV7-2 and TRBJ1-2 gives the full variable domain: GAGVSQSPSNKVTEKGKDVELRCDPISGHTALYWYRQSLGQGLEFLIYFQGNSAPDKSGLPSDRFSAERTGGSVSTLTIQRTQQEDSAVYLCADEGDNYGYTFGSGTRLTVV.

This clonotype was seen only a few times. This chain connects TRBV7-9 to TRBJ1-4; D might be TRBD1 (5 bases). Germline CDR1 SEHNR, CDR2 FQNEAQ (reference sequence). The CDR3 is made up of 14 amino acids. Trimming took off 4 bases at V and 6 bases at J, with 12 bases between the two ends. The CDR3 loop is CASSSPLGDEKLFF. The DNA of the CDR3 is TGTGCCAGCAGCTCCCCGTTGGGGGATGAAAAACTGTTTTTT.

The V and J genes are TRBV5-4 and TRBJ2-3; D possibly corresponds to TRBD2 (5 bases). CDR1 and CDR2 from the germline V gene are SGHNT and YYREEE (reference sequence). Trimming took off 7 bases at V and 4 bases at J, with 16 bases between the two ends. This CDR3 region has 14 residues. Here the CDR3 DNA reads TGTGCCAGCGACGGAGGTCCTTTGGCAGATACGCAGTATTTT. As protein: CASDGGPLADTQYF.

The V call is TRBV5-1, the J call TRBJ2-7; 9 positions agree with TRBD1. This CDR3 comprises 14 residues. V gave up 3 bases and J gave up 3 bases; unmatched junction bases: 4. Per the germline V gene, CDR1 is SGHRS and CDR2 is YFSETQ. The CDR3 sequence is CASSSGTGHYEQYF. The CDR3 coding sequence is TGCGCCAGCAGCTCTGGGACAGGGCACTACGAGCAGTACTTC.

This clonotype was counted a few times. The chain uses TRBV7-6 and TRBJ2-1; TRBD2 matches at 9 bases. This CDR3 has 16 amino acids. Germline CDR1 SGHVS, CDR2 FNYEAQ. V was clipped by 5 bases and J by 1 base; unmatched bases: 6. The CDR3 DNA reads TGTGCCAGCAGCAGAGTGGCGGGGGGGTCCTACAATGAGCAGTTCTTC. It codes for CASSRVAGGSYNEQFF.

The V and J genes are TRBV7-9 and TRBJ2-5; 9 bases match TRBD1. This CDR3 is 15 amino acids long. The junction had 1 base not matched to a gene; V was cut back by 1 base and J by 1 base. CDR1 SEHNR and CDR2 FQNEAQ come from the germline V gene (reference sequence). Here the CDR3 reads CASSLGQGGQETQYF. The CDR3, as DNA: TGTGCCAGCAGCTTAGGACAGGGGGGCCAAGAGACCCAGTACTTC.

The chain is built from TRBV29-1 and TRBJ2-3; no firm D call. This CDR3 is 12 amino acids long. Germline V gives CDR1 SQVTM, CDR2 ANQGSEA. V was trimmed by 1 base and J by 3 bases, leaving 5 bases between them. CDR3 sequence reads: CSVEGITDTQYF. CDR3 DNA: TGCAGCGTTGAAGGGATTACAGATACGCAGTATTTT.

This chain links TRBV7-3 with TRBJ1-1; D is ambiguous. V gave up 5 bases and J gave up 6 bases, with 16 bases separating them. The length of the CDR3 is 14 residues. Germline-derived CDR1 and CDR2 are SGHTA and FQGTGA. The CDR3 sequence is CASSVTGLVPEAFF. For the CDR3, the DNA is TGTGCCAGCAGCGTCACGGGTCTGGTCCCTGAAGCTTTCTTT.

This clonotype showed up just a few times. The rearrangement joins TRBV4-2 to TRBJ1-1; D remains unclear. Trimming left V 3 bases short and J 10 bases short, with 9 bases between. CDR3 length equals 11 residues. Looked up from germline, CDR1 is LGHNA and CDR2 is YNFKEQ. The CDR3 reads CASSQDLIAFF. The CDR3 nucleotides are TGTGCCAGCAGCCAGGATCTAATAGCTTTCTTT.

V usage is TRBV7-2 and J usage is TRBJ2-4; 8 positions agree with TRBD1. The CDR3 loop spans 15 amino acids. CDR1 and CDR2 (germline): SGHTA, FQGNSA. V shed 1 base, J shed 5 bases, and the junction held 4 bases outside the gene matches. The DNA of the CDR3 is TGTGCCAGCAGCTTAGGTTTACAGGGGGAAAACATTCAGTACTTC. It yields the protein CASSLGLQGENIQYF.

The table lists this clonotype with many counts. This chain links TRBV28 with TRBJ2-3, with 7 bases that match TRBD1. Germline V gene data show CDR1 as MDHEN and CDR2 as SYDVKM. V was pared by 2 bases and J by 4 bases, with 3 bases of the junction left unmatched. The CDR3 sequence is 14 residues long. As DNA, the CDR3 is TGTGCCAGCAGTTTAACTGGGACAGCAGATACGCAGTATTTT. Its translation is CASSLTGTADTQYF. Filled out from reference TRBV28 and TRBJ2-3, the complete variable domain reads DVKVTQSSRYLVKRTGEKVFLECVQDMDHENMFWYRQDPGLGLRLIYFSYDVKMKEKGDIPEGYSVSREKKERFSLILESASTNQTSMYLCASSLTGTADTQYFGPGTRLTVL.

This clonotype has just a few counts. This sequence joins TRBV15 and TRBJ2-7, with D possibly being TRBD2 (5 bases). V lost 3 bases to trimming and J lost 0 bases, with 12 bases between them. This CDR3 has 15 amino acids. Germline-derived CDR1 and CDR2 are LNHNV and YYDKDF (reference sequence). The CDR3 here is CATSRSPRDSYEQYF. CDR3 nucleotide sequence: TGTGCCACCAGCAGGAGCCCACGGGACTCCTACGAGCAGTACTTC.

The chain joins TRBV5-1 to TRBJ2-3, with 13 bases that match TRBD2. Germline CDR1 is SGHRS and CDR2 is YFSETQ. Germline trimming cut 3 bases from V and 4 bases from J; bases unmatched to any gene: 8. CDR3 length: 17 residues. The CDR3 DNA reads as TGCGCCAGCAGCTCTTTAGGTACTAGCGGGGGGGCAGATACGCAGTATTTT. Translation gives CASSSLGTSGGADTQYF.

The chain's CDR3 is CASSLSPAQVYEQYF. In DNA, the CDR3 is TGTGCCAGCAGCTTATCTCCCGCCCAGGTCTACGAGCAGTACTTC. The chain recombines TRBV7-2 with TRBJ2-7; D unresolved. The CDR3 loop spans 15 amino acids. Trimming shortened V by 2 bases and J by 3 bases, and 14 bases separated the two germline ends. Germline CDR1 reads SGHTA; CDR2 reads FQGNSA.

The chain recombines TRBV29-1 with TRBJ2-7, with D tentatively TRBD1 (6 bases). This CDR3 has 13 amino acids. Germline CDR1 SQVTM, CDR2 ANQGSEA. V was cut by 7 bases and J by 2 bases, with 15 bases left in between. CDR3 sequence (DNA): TGCAGCGCTACTGCCGGACAGACCTACGAGCAGTACTTC. Residues: CSATAGQTYEQYF.

In this sample, this clonotype turned up a few times. The chain recombines TRBV7-8 with TRBJ2-3; 8 bases fit TRBD1. This CDR3 is built from 17 residues. Trimming cost V 4 bases and J 10 bases; bases outside gene matches: 19. Looked up from germline, CDR1 is SGHVS and CDR2 is FQNEAQ. CDR3 nucleotide sequence: TGTGCCAGCAGCTGGCCCGGGACAGGTCCTCCCGAGGTAGCGCAGTATTTT. The encoded protein is CASSWPGTGPPEVAQYF.

V and J are TRBV5-4 and TRBJ2-2; D not resolved. The CDR3 has 14 residues. Germline V gives CDR1 SGHNT, CDR2 YYREEE (reference sequence). Trimming pared 5 bases from V and 4 bases from J, leaving 12 bases between. CDR3 sequence: CASSPVSGTGELFF. As DNA, the CDR3 is TGTGCCAGCAGTCCCGTGTCCGGCACCGGGGAGCTGTTTTTT.